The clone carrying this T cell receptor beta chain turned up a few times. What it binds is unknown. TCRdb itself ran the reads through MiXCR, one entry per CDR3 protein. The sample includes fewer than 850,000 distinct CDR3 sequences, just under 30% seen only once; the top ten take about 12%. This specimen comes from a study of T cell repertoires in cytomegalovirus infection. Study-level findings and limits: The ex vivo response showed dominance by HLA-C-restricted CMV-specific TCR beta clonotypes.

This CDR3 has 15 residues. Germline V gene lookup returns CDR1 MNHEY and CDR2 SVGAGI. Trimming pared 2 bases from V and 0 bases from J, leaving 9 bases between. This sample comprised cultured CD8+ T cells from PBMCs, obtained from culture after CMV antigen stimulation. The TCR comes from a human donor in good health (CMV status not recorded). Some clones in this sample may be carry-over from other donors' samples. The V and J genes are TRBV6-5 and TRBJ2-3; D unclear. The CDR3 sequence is CASSYATISTDTQYF. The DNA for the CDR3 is TGTGCCAGCAGTTACGCCACGATCAGCACAGATACGCAGTATTTT.